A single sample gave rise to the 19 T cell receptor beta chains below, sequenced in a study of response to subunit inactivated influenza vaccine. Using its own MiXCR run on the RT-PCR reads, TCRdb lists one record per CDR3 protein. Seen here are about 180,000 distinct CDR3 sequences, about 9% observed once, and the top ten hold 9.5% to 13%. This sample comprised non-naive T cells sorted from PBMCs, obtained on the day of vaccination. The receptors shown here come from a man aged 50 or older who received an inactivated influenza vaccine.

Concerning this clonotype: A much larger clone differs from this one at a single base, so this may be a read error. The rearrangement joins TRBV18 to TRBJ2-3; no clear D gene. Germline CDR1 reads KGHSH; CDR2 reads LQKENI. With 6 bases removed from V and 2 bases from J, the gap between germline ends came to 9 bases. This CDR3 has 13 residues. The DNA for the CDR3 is TGTGCCAGCTCCCTTCAGATCACAGATACGCAGTATTTT. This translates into CASSLQITDTQYF.

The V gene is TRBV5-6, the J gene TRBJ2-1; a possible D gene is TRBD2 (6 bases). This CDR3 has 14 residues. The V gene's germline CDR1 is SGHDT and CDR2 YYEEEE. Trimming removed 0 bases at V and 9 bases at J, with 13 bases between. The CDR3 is CASSLGGDQLEQFF. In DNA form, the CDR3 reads TGTGCCAGCAGCTTGGGGGGGGACCAACTTGAGCAGTTCTTC.

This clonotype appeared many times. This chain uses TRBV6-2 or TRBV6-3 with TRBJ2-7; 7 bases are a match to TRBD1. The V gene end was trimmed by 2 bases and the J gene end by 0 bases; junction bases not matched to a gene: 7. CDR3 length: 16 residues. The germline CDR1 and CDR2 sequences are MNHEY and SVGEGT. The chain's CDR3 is CASSYPAGGVSYEQYF. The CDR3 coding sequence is TGTGCCAGCAGTTACCCGGCAGGGGGTGTCTCCTACGAGCAGTACTTC.

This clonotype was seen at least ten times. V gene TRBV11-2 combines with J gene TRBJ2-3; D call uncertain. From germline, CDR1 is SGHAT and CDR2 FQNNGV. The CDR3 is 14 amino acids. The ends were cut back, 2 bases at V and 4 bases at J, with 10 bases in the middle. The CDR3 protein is CASSLLGFADTQYF. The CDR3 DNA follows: TGTGCCAGCAGCTTACTCGGCTTTGCAGATACGCAGTATTTT.

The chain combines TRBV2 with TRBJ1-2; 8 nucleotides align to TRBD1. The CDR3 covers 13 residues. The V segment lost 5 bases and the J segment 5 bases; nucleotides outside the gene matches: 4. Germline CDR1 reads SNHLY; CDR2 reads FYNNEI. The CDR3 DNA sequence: TGTGCCAGCAGTCGGGACAGGAAGTATGGCTACACCTTC. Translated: CASSRDRKYGYTF.

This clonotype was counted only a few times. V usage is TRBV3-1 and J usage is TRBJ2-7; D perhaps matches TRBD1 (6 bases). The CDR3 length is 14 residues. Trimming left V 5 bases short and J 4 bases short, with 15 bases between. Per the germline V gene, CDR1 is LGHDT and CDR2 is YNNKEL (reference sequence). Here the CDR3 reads CASSIRVGHYEQYF. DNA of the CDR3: TGTGCCAGCAGCATTAGAGTGGGACATTACGAGCAGTACTTC.

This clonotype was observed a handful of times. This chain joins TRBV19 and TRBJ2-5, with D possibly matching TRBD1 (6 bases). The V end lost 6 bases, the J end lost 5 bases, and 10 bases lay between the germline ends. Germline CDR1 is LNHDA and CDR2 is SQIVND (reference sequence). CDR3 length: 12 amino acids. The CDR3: CASRQGLETQYF. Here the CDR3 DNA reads TGTGCCAGTAGACAGGGTCTGGAGACCCAGTACTTC. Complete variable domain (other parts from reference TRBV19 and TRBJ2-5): DGGITQSPKYLFRKEGQNVTLSCEQNLNHDAMYWYRQDPGQGLRLIYYSQIVNDFQKGDIAEGYSVSREKKESFPLTVTSAQKNPTAFYLCASRQGLETQYFGPGTRLLVL.

CDR3 protein: CASSPPGTSGRETQYF. DNA for the CDR3: TGCGCCAGCAGCCCCCCCGGGACTAGCGGGAGGGAGACCCAGTACTTC. V usage is TRBV5-1 and J usage is TRBJ2-5; TRBD2 agrees at 15 bases. Trimming at V came to 4 bases and at J to 5 bases, leaving 6 bases not matched to a gene. This CDR3 is 16 amino acids long. The germline V gene has CDR1 SGHRS and CDR2 YFSETQ. Full variable domain (remainder filled in from reference TRBV5-1 and TRBJ2-5): KAGVTQTPRYLIKTRGQQVTLSCSPISGHRSVSWYQQTPGQGLQFLFEYFSETQRNKGNFPGRFSGRQFSNSRSEMNVSTLELGDSALYLCASSPPGTSGRETQYFGPGTRLLVL.

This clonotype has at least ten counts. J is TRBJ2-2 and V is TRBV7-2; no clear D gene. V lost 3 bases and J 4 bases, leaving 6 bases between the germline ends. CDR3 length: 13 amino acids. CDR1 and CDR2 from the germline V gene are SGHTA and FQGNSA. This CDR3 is CASSFRSTGELFF. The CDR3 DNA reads TGTGCCAGCAGCTTCAGAAGCACCGGGGAGCTGTTTTTT.

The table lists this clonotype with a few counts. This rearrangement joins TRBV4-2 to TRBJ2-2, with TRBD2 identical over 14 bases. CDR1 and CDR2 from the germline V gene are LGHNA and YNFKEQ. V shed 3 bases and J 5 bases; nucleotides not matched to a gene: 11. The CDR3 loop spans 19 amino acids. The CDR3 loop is CASSHRTSGGTRGTGELFF. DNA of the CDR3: TGTGCCAGCAGCCATCGGACTAGCGGGGGGACCCGAGGTACCGGGGAGCTGTTTTTT.

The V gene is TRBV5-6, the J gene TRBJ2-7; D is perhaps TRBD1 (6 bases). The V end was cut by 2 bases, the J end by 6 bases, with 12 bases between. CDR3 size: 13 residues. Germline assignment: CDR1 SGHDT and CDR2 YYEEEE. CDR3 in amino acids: CASSLGKGVEQYF. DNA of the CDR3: TGTGCCAGCAGCTTAGGAAAGGGGGTCGAGCAGTACTTC.

The DNA for the CDR3 is TGTGCCAGCAGCCCCCCCAGGGTAGCGGGAAACACCATATATTTT. It translates to CASSPPRVAGNTIYF. V usage is TRBV28 and J usage is TRBJ1-3; TRBD1 might be the D (5 bases). V was pared by 6 bases and J by 4 bases, with 16 bases between. The germline V gene encodes CDR1 MDHEN and CDR2 SYDVKM. This CDR3 has 15 amino acids.

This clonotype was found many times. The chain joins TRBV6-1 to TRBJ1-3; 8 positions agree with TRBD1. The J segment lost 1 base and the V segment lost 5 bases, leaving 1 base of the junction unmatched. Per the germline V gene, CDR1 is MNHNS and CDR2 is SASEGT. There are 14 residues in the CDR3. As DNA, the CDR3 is TGTGCCAGCAGTACAGGGGGTTCTGGAAACACCATATATTTT. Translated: CASSTGGSGNTIYF.

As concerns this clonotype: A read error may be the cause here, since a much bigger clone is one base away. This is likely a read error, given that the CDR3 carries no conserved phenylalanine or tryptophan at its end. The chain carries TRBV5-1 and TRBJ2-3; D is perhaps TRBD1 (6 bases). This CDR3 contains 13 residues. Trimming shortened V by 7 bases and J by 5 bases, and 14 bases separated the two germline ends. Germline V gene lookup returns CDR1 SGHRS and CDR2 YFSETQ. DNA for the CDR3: TGCGCCAGCCACCGGGACATAGGAGATACGCAGTATTAT. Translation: CASHRDIGDTQYY.

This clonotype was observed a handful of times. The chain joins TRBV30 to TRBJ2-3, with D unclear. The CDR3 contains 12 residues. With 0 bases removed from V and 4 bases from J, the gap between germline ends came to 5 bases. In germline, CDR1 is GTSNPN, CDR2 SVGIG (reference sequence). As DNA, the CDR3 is TGTGCCTGGAGTGTACTGTCAGATACGCAGTATTTT. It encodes CAWSVLSDTQYF.

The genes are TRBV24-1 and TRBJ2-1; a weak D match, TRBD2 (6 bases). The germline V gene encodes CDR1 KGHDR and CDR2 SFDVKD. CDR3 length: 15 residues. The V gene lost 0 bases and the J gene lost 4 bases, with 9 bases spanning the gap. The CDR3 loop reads CATSDLSSGYNEQFF. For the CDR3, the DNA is TGTGCCACCAGTGATTTGAGTAGCGGTTACAATGAGCAGTTCTTC.

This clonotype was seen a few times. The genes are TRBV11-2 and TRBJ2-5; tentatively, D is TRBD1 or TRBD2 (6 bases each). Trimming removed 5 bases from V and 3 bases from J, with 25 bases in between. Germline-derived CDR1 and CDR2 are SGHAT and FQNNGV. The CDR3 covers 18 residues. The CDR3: CASSPGAWGVPREETQYF. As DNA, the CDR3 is TGTGCCAGCAGCCCAGGGGCTTGGGGGGTCCCTCGGGAAGAGACCCAGTACTTC.

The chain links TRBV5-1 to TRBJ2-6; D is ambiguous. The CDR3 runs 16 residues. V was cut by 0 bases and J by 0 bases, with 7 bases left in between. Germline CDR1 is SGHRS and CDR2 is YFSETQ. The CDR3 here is CASSLAANSGANVLTF. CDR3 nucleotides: TGCGCCAGCAGCTTGGCCGCTAACTCTGGGGCCAACGTCCTGACTTTC. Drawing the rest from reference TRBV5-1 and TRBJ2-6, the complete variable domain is KAGVTQTPRYLIKTRGQQVTLSCSPISGHRSVSWYQQTPGQGLQFLFEYFSETQRNKGNFPGRFSGRQFSNSRSEMNVSTLELGDSALYLCASSLAANSGANVLTFGAGSRLTVL.

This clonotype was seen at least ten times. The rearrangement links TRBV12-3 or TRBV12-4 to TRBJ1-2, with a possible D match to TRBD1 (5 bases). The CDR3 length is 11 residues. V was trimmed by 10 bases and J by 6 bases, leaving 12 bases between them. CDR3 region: CANLGDHGYTF. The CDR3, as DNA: TGTGCCAATCTGGGGGACCATGGCTACACCTTC.